These 10 T cell receptor beta chains were all obtained from the same sample, sequenced in a study of blood T cell repertoires in COVID-19 (dated by TCRdb to about 2020). The library was made by the immunoSEQ multiplex PCR assay. TCRdb limited this immuneACCESS table to in-frame rearrangements with V and J called. A share of clones is missing; checked studies link under half to unresolved V genes, and the rest is unexplained. A total of under 200,000 clones appear in this sample, roughly 80% of them only once. Of the sample, under 13% falls within the top ten clones. The sequenced material came from peripheral blood. These receptors all stem from a man aged 70-80 years with active or convalescent COVID-19.

CDR3 sequence: CASRTSGRAVTGELFF. CDR3 nucleotides: TGTGCCAGCAGGACAAGCGGGAGGGCCGTCACCGGGGAGCTGTTTTTT. The rearrangement joins TRBV7-3 to TRBJ2-2, with 10 nucleotides matching TRBD2. The CDR3 runs to 16 residues. CDR1 SGHTA and CDR2 FQGTGA come from the germline V gene. The trim removed 6 bases at V and 4 bases at J, leaving 8 bases unmatched.

This clone was observed a single time. The V gene is TRBV19, the J gene TRBJ1-5; the match to TRBD1 covers 8 bases. The CDR3 is 15 amino acids. V lost 4 bases to trimming and J lost 0 bases; unmatched junction nucleotides: 2. CDR1 and CDR2 from the germline V gene are LNHDA and SQIVND (reference sequence). CDR3 loop: CASSTGTGSNQPQHF. The CDR3 DNA reads as TGTGCCAGTAGTACCGGGACAGGTAGCAATCAGCCCCAGCATTTT.

This clone was found once. The J gene is TRBJ2-2, the V gene TRBV7-2; TRBD1 agrees at 7 bases. Germline CDR1 reads SGHTA; CDR2 reads FQGNSA. V lost 2 bases and J lost 2; bases outside the gene matches: 5. There are 16 residues in the CDR3. The DNA for the CDR3 is TGTGCCAGCAGCTTAAGGACAGGCTTCAACACCGGGGAGCTGTTTTTT. The encoded protein is CASSLRTGFNTGELFF.

The chain is built from TRBV5-1 and TRBJ2-1; weak D call: TRBD2 (6 bases). Per germline, CDR1 SGHRS and CDR2 YFSETQ. V was clipped by 2 bases and J by 8 bases, with 11 bases between them. CDR3 size: 13 residues. This chain's CDR3 is CASSFPRDDEQFF. For the CDR3, the DNA is TGCGCCAGCAGCTTCCCGCGGGACGATGAGCAGTTCTTC.

V gene TRBV6-6 combines with J gene TRBJ1-5, with D unresolved. The CDR3 has 15 amino acids. Germline V gene lookup returns CDR1 MNHNY and CDR2 SVGAGI (reference sequence). Trimming removed 3 bases at V and 4 bases at J, with 13 bases between. The CDR3: CASSYPGLSNQPQHF. CDR3 DNA: TGTGCCAGCAGTTATCCAGGTCTTTCAAATCAGCCCCAGCATTTT.

The chain carries TRBV4-1 and TRBJ1-5; TRBD1 is a possible D gene (6 bases). Germline loops: CDR1 MGHRA, CDR2 YSYEKL. The V and J ends lost 3 bases and 5 bases respectively, with 17 bases between them. The CDR3 runs to 16 residues. CDR3 in DNA: TGCGCCAGCAGCCATAGGGGGGGGGAATTTGATCAGCCCCAGCATTTT. It yields the protein CASSHRGGEFDQPQHF.

This clone was seen once. V is TRBV24-1 and J is TRBJ2-2; D perhaps matches TRBD1 (5 bases). This CDR3 contains 13 residues. The V gene lost 8 bases and the J gene lost 5 bases, with 11 bases spanning the gap. Germline values: CDR1 KGHDR, CDR2 SFDVKD. CDR3 sequence: CATNRGETGELFF. The DNA of the CDR3 is TGTGCCACCAATAGGGGCGAAACCGGGGAGCTGTTTTTT.

V and J are TRBV30 and TRBJ1-4; D unresolved. The V and J ends lost 6 bases and 5 bases respectively, with 16 bases between them. CDR3 length: 14 amino acids. CDR1 GTSNPN and CDR2 SVGIG come from the germline V gene (reference sequence). The CDR3 is CACHVGRQNEKLFF. The CDR3 bases are TGTGCCTGCCACGTGGGCAGGCAAAATGAAAAACTGTTTTTT.

The genes are TRBV11-3 and TRBJ2-3, with 13 bases fitting TRBD2. The CDR3 covers 17 residues. CDR1 is SGHNT, CDR2 YENEEA, per germline. Trimming removed 5 bases from V and 4 bases from J; junction bases left unmatched: 9. The CDR3 sequence is CASSKGLAGALPDTQYF. In nucleotides, the CDR3 is TGTGCCAGCAGCAAAGGACTAGCGGGGGCCCTCCCAGATACGCAGTATTTT.

This rearrangement joins TRBV6-5 to TRBJ2-7, with 7 bases aligning to TRBD2. Looked up from germline, CDR1 is MNHEY and CDR2 is SVGAGI. V lost 5 bases and J lost 6; bases outside the gene matches: 7. The CDR3 runs 13 residues. CDR3 nucleotides: TGTGCCAGCAGTAACGAGTGGGAGGGCGAGCAGTACTTC. It translates to CASSNEWEGEQYF.